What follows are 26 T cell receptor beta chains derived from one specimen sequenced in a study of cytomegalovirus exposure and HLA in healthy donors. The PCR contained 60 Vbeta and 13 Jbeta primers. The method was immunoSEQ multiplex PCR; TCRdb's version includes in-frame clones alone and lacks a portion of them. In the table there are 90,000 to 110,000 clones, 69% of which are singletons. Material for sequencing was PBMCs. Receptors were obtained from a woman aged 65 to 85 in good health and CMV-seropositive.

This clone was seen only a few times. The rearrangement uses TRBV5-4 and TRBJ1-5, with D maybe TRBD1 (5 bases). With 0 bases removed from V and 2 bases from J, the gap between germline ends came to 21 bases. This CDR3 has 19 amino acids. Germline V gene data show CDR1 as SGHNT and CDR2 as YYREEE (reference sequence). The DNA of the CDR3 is TGTGCCAGCAGCTTGGTGGCAGCCACCGACAGCTTTCGCAATCAGCCCCAGCATTTT. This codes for CASSLVAATDSFRNQPQHF.

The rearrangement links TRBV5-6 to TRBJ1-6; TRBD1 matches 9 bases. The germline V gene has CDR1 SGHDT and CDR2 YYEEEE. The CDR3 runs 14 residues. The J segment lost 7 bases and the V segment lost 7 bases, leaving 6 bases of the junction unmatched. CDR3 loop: CASRGQGMNSPLHF. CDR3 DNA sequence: TGTGCCAGCCGTGGACAGGGGATGAATTCACCCCTCCACTTT. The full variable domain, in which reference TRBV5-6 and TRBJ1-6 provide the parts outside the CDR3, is DAGVTQSPTHLIKTRGQQVTLRCSPKSGHDTVSWYQQALGQGPQFIFQYYEEEERQRGNFPDRFSGHQFPNYSSELNVNALLLGDSALYLCASRGQGMNSPLHFGNGTRLTVT.

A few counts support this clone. CDR3 region: CASSLGPRGTEAFF. The CDR3 DNA reads TGTGCCAGCAGCTTGGGCCCCAGGGGGACTGAAGCTTTCTTT. The chain is built from TRBV5-6 and TRBJ1-1, with 7 bases that match TRBD1. Germline V gene data show CDR1 as SGHDT and CDR2 as YYEEEE. V gave up 0 bases and J gave up 5 bases; unmatched junction bases: 4. The CDR3 length is 14 residues.

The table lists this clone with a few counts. In nucleotides, the CDR3 is TGTGCCAGCGAGGCCCAGGGGCCCATGAACACTGAAGCTTTCTTT. Encoded protein: CASEAQGPMNTEAFF. V is TRBV6-5 and J is TRBJ1-1; a weak D match, TRBD1 (6 bases). V was shortened by 8 bases and J by 0 bases, with 16 bases between the two germline ends. Germline V gives CDR1 MNHEY, CDR2 SVGAGI. This CDR3 region has 15 residues.

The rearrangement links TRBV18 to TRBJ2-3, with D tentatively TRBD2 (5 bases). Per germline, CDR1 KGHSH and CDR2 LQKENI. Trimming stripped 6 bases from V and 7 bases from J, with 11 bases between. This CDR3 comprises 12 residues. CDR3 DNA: TGTGCCAGCTCGGAGTCGGGGAATACGCAGTATTTT. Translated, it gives CASSESGNTQYF.

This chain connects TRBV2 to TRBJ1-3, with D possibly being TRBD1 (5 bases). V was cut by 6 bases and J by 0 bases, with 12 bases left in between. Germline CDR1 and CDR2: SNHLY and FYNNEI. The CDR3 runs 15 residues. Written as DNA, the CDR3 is TGTGCCAGCAGGGTACAGGACAACTCTGGAAACACCATATATTTT. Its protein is CASRVQDNSGNTIYF. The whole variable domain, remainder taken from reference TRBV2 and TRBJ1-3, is EPEVTQTPSHQVTQMGQEVILRCVPISNHLYFYWYRQILGQKVEFLVSFYNNEISEKSEIFDDQFSVERPDGSNFTLKIRSTKLEDSAMYFCASRVQDNSGNTIYFGEGSWLTVV.

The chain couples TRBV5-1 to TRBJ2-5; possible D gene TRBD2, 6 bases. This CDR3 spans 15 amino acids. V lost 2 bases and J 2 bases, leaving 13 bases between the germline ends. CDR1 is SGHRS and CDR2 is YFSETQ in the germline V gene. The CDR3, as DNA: TGCGCCAGCAGCTTAGGAGGGTCCGATCAAGAGACCCAGTACTTC. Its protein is CASSLGGSDQETQYF. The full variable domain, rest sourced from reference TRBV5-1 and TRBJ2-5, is KAGVTQTPRYLIKTRGQQVTLSCSPISGHRSVSWYQQTPGQGLQFLFEYFSETQRNKGNFPGRFSGRQFSNSRSEMNVSTLELGDSALYLCASSLGGSDQETQYFGPGTRLLVL.

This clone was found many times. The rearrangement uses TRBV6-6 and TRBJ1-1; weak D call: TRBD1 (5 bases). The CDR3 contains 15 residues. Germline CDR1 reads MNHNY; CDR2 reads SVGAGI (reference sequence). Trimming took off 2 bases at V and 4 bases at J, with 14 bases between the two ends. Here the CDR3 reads CASSYTPAGGTEAFF. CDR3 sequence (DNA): TGTGCCAGCAGTTACACCCCCGCGGGGGGCACTGAAGCTTTCTTT.

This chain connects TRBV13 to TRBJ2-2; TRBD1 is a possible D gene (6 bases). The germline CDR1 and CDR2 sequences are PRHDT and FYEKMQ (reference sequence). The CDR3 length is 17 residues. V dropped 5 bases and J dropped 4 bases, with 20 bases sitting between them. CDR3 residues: CASSQTLTGTRTGELFF. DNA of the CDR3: TGTGCCAGCAGCCAAACCCTCACCGGGACACGCACCGGGGAGCTGTTTTTT.

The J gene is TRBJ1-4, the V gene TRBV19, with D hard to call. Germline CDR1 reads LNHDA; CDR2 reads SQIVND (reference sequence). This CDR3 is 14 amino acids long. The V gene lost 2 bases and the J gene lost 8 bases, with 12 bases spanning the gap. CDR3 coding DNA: TGTGCCAGTAGTATAACGACTCCCCGCGAAAAACTGTTTTTT. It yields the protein CASSITTPREKLFF.

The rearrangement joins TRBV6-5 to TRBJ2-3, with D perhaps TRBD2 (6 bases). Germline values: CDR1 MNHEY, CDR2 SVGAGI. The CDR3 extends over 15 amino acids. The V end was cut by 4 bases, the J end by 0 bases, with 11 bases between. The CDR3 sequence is CASSSTSPSTDTQYF. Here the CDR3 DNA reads TGTGCCAGCAGTTCAACTAGCCCTAGCACAGATACGCAGTATTTT.

CDR3: CAWSVRSGGLFF. The DNA for the CDR3 is TGTGCCTGGAGTGTACGGTCTGGGGGGCTGTTTTTT. The V gene is TRBV30, the J gene TRBJ1-4, with D maybe TRBD1 (5 bases). Trimming left V 0 bases short and J 14 bases short, with 13 bases between. The germline V gene encodes CDR1 GTSNPN and CDR2 SVGIG (reference sequence). This CDR3 is built from 12 residues.

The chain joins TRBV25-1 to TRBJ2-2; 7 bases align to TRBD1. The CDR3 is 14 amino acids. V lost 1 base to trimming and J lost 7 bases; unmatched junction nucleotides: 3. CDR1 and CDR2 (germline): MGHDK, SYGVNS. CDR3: CASSEWDSFGELFF. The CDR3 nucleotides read TGTGCCAGCAGTGAATGGGACAGCTTCGGGGAGCTGTTTTTT.

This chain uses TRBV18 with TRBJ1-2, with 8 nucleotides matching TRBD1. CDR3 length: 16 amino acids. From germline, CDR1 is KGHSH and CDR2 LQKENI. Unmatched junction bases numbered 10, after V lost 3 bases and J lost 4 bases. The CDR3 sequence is CASSPAGGSNSYGYTF. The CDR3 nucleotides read TGTGCCAGCTCACCCGCAGGGGGCTCAAATTCCTATGGCTACACCTTC.

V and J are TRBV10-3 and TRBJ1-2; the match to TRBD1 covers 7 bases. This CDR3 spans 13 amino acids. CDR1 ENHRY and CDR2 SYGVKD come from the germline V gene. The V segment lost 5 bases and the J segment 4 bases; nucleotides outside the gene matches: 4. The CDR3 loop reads CAISKGQSYGYTF. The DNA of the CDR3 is TGTGCCATCAGTAAGGGACAGTCCTATGGCTACACCTTC.

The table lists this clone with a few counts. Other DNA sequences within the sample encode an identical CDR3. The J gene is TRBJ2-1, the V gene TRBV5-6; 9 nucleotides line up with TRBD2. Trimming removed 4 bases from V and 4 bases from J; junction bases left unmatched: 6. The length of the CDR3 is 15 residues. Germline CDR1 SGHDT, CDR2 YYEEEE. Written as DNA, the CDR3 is TGTGCCAGCAGCCGGAGACTAGCGGCGTACAATGAGCAGTTCTTC. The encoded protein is CASSRRLAAYNEQFF.

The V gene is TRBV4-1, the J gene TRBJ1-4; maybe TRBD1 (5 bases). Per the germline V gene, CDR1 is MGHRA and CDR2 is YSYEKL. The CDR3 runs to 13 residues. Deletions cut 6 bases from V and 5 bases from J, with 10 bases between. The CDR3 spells CASRSQGNEKLFF. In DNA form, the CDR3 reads TGCGCCAGCAGGTCCCAGGGAAATGAAAAACTGTTTTTT.

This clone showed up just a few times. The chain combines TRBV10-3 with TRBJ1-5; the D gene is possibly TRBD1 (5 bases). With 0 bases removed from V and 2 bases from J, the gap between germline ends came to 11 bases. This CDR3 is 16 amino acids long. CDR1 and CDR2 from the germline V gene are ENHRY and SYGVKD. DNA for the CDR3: TGTGCCATCAGTGAGTCAGGAGGGGCCGGCAATCAGCCCCAGCATTTT. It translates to CAISESGGAGNQPQHF.

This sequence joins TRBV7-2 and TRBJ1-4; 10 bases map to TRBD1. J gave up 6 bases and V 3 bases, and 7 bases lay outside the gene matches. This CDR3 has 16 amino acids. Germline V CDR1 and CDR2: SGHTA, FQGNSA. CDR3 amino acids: CASSFQGQGLYEKLFF. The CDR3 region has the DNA TGTGCCAGCAGCTTCCAGGGACAGGGGTTGTATGAAAAACTGTTTTTT. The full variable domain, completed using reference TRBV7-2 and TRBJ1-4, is GAGVSQSPSNKVTEKGKDVELRCDPISGHTALYWYRQSLGQGLEFLIYFQGNSAPDKSGLPSDRFSAERTGGSVSTLTIQRTQQEDSAVYLCASSFQGQGLYEKLFFGSGTQLSVL.

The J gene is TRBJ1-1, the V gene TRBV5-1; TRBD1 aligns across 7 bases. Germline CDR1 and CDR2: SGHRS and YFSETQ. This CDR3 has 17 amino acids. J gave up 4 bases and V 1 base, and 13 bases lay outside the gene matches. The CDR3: CASSLIQATGVGTEAFF. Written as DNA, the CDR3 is TGCGCCAGCAGCTTGATACAGGCTACAGGGGTTGGCACTGAAGCTTTCTTT.

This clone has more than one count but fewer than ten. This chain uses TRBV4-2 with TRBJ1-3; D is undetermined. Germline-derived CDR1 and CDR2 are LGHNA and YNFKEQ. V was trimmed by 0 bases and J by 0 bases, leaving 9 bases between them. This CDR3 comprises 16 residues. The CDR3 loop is CASSQEAANSGNTIYF. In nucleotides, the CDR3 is TGTGCCAGCAGCCAAGAGGCGGCCAACTCTGGAAACACCATATATTTT.

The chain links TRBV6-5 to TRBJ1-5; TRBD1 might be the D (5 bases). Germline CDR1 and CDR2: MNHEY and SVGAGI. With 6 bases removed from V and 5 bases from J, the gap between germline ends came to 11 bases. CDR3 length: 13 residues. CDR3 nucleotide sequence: TGTGCCAGCAGCTCCGACAGACATCAGCCCCAGCATTTT. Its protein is CASSSDRHQPQHF.

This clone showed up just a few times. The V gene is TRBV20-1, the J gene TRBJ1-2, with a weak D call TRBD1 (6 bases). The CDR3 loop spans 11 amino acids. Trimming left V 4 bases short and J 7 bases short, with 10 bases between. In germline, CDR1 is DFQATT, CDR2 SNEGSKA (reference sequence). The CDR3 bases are TGCAGTGCTACACAGGGAGCTGGCTACACCTTC. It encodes CSATQGAGYTF.

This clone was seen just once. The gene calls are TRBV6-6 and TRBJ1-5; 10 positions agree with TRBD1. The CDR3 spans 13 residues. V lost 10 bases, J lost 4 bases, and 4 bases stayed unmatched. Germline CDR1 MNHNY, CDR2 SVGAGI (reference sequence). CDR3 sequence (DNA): TGTGCCACAACGGGACAGGGGAATCAGCCCCAGCATTTT. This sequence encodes CATTGQGNQPQHF.

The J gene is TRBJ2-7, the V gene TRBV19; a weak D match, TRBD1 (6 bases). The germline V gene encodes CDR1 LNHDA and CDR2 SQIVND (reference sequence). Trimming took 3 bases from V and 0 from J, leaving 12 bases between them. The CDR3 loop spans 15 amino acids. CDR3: CASSIPTGSSYEQYF. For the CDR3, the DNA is TGTGCCAGTAGTATCCCCACAGGGAGCTCCTACGAGCAGTACTTC.

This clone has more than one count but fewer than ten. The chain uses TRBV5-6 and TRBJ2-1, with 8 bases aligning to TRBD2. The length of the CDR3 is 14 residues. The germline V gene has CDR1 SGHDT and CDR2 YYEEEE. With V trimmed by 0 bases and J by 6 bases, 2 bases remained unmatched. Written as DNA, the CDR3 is TGTGCCAGCAGCTTGGGGACTAGCTTCAATGAGCAGTTCTTC. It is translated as CASSLGTSFNEQFF.